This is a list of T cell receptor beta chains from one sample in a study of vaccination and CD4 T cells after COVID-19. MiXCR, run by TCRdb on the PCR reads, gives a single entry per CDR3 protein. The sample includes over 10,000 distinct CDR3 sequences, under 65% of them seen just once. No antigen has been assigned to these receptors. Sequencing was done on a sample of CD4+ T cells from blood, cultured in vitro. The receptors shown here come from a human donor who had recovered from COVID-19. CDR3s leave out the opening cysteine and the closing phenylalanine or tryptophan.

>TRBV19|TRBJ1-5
ASSMTGGSNQPQH
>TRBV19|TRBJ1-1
ASSQGRDTEAF
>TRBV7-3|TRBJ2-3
ASSFIGDTQY
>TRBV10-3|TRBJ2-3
AISGTDSSTDTQY
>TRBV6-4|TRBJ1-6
ASLSRGYSYNSPLH
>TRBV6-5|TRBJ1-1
ASSYCQVRNTEAF
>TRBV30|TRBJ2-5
AWSVQGSRETQY
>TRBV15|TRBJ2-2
ATSRDTSGRHTGELF
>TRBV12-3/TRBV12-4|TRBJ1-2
ASSPGRYGYT
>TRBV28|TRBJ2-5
ASTWGGEGQETQY
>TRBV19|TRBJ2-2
ASTKPGLATGELF
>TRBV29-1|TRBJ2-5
SVESFPSGSETQY
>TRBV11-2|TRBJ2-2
ASSLDWNTGELF
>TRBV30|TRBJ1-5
AWSSWDTNQPQH
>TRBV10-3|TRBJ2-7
AASFGDYEQY
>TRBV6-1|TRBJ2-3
ASSEGAGGPSTDTQY
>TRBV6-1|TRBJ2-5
ASQTGAQETQY
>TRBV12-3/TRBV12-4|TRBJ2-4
ASSLVGSIQY
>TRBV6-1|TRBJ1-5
ASSVNLVVNQPQH
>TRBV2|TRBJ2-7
ASSPGRQIYEQY
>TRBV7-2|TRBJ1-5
ASSLEVQDYQPQH
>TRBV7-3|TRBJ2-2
ASSLGAVYTGELF
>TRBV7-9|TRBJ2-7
ASSLGLGPVYEQY
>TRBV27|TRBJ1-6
ASNSIRQGYNSPLH
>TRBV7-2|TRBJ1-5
ASSPQGLAIQPQH
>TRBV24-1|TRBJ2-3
ATSDFQGTQY
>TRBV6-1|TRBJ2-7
ASSLRAGVQNEQY
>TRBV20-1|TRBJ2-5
SATPRAERAQETQY
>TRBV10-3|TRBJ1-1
ATRTVRTEAF
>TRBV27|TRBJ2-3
ASTVWDRGLDTQY
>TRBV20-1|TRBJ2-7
SADASANEQY
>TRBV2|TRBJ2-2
ASSVGLAGDGELF
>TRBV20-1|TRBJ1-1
SARDPRGDTEAF
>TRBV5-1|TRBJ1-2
ASSQTGGNYGYT
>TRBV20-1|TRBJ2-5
SARDRDRVGLETQY
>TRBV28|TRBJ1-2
ASRPGRHYGYT
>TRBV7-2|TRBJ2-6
ASSLGPGAGANVLT
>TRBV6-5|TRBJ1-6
ASSYSSRGNSPLH
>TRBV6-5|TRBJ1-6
ASSYWRQDSPLH
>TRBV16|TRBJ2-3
ASSPAGDTQY
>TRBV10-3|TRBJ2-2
AIRRVGQANTGELF
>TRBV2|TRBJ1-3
ASSELRGSGNTIY
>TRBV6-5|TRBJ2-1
ASSYLTSNEQF
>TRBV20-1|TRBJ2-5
SAIASGHIIQETQY
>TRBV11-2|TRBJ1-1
ASTVRWNTEAF
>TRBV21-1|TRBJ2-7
ASSNWAGGYEQY
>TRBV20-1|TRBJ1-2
SARERTGADYGYT
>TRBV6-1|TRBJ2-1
ASSPLGLAGNEQF
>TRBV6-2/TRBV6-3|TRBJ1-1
ASSYIGNTEAF
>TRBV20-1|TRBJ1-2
SASSQGAFSYGYT
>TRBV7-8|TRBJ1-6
ASSLISGGGSPLH
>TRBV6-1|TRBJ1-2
ASSRFQIPVNYGYT